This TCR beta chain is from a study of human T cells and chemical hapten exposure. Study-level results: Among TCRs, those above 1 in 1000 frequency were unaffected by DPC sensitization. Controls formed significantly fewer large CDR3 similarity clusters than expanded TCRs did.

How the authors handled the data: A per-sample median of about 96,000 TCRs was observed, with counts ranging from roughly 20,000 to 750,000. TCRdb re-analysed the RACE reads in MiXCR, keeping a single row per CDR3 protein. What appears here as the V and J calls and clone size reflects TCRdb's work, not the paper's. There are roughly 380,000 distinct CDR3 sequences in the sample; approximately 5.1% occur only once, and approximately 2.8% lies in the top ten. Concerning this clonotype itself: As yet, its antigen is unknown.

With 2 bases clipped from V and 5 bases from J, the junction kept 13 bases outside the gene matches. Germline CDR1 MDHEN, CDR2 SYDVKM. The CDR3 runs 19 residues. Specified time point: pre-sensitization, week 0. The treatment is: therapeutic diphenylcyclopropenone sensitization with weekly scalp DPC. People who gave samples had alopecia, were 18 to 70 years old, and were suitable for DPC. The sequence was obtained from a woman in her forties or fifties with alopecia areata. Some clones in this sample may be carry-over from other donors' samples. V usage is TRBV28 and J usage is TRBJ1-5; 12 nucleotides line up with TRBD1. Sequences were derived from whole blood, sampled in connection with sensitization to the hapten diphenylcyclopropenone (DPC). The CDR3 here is CASSLRWDRGRPPDQPQHF. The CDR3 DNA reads TGTGCCAGCAGTTTAAGGTGGGACAGGGGGCGTCCACCAGATCAGCCCCAGCATTTT.